This T cell receptor (beta chain) emerged from a study of memory CD4+ T cells and cytomegalovirus serostatus. The overall study: Donors were healthy Belgian adults, under ten CMV seropositive and around 23 seronegative. Study findings and constraints: Each of 65 to 75 CMV-associated TCRbeta sequences occurred in one to five individuals.

The sort gate was single viable CD3+CD4+CD8-CD45RO+ cells for memory CD4+ T cells. As for this clone: Its antigen is unidentified. Different DNA sequences within this sample yield the same CDR3.

This CDR3 has 15 amino acids. Per germline, CDR1 KGHSH and CDR2 LQKENI. Trimming took 2 bases from V and 1 from J, leaving 11 bases between them. Sequenced by immunoSEQ multiplex PCR; TCRdb stores in-frame clones only, minus some. The sample consists of about 96,000 clones, under 90% of them appearing once. The clonotype was recovered from an adult in good health and CMV-seropositive. The material sequenced was memory CD4+ T cells from blood. The chain is built from TRBV18 and TRBJ1-1, with D perhaps TRBD1 (6 bases). Here the CDR3 reads CASSPSAQGNTEAFF. The DNA of the CDR3 is TGTGCCAGCTCACCATCGGCACAGGGGAACACTGAAGCTTTCTTT. The variable domain in full, with the rest retrieved from reference TRBV18 and TRBJ1-1, is NAGVMQNPRHLVRRRGQEARLRCSPMKGHSHVYWYRQLPEEGLKFMVYLQKENIIDESGMPKERFSAEFPKEGPSILRIQQVVRGDSAAYFCASSPSAQGNTEAFFGQGTRLTVV.